A selection of T cell receptor beta chains follows, all from one sample in a study of T cell repertoires in cytomegalovirus infection. Each CDR3 protein gets one entry after TCRdb re-called the reads with MiXCR. The sample lists a few hundred thousand distinct CDR3 sequences, just under 40% occurring once. For these TCRs, the target antigens are not known. Sequences were derived from cultured PBMCs, sampled from culture after CMV antigen stimulation. These receptor sequences come from a human donor in good health (CMV status not recorded). Some clones in this sample may be carry-over from other donors' samples. CDR3s include the opening cysteine and the closing phenylalanine or tryptophan. The D gene is left open where the match is weak. Clone size is not always given. Where it is, it says once, few, many or a class for expanded clones.

size	D	V	J	CDR3	DNA
.	.	TRBV20-1	TRBJ2-5	CSARELGPRETQYF	TGCAGTGCTAGAGAACTGGGGCCGAGGGAGACCCAGTACTTC
.	.	TRBV6-6	TRBJ1-6	CASSVGYNSPLHF	TGTGCCAGCAGTGTCGGGTATAATTCACCCCTCCACTTT
few	.	TRBV7-2	TRBJ2-3	CASSLGQPDTQYF	TGTGCCAGCAGCTTAGGACAGCCAGATACGCAGTATTTT
few	.	TRBV19	TRBJ2-6	CASRLSGANVLTF	TGTGCCAGTAGACTCTCTGGGGCCAACGTCCTGACTTTC
.	.	TRBV28	TRBJ1-1	CASSLFPQGLYTEAFF	TGTGCCAGCAGTTTATTCCCACAGGGCCTATACACTGAAGCTTTCTTT
few	.	TRBV7-2	TRBJ2-7	CASSFVPPGEQYF	TGTGCCAGCAGCTTCGTCCCCCCAGGCGAGCAGTACTTC
.	.	TRBV4-1	TRBJ2-7	CASSGREGYEQYF	TGCGCCAGCAGCGGTCGCGAGGGATACGAGCAGTACTTC
.	.	TRBV11-2	TRBJ1-1	CASRPGPFMDTEAFF	TGTGCCAGCAGACCTGGGCCGTTTATGGACACTGAAGCTTTCTTT
.	TRBD1	TRBV19	TRBJ2-5	CASSKQGILTETQYF	TGTGCCAGTAGTAAACAGGGGATTCTGACGGAGACCCAGTACTTC
many	TRBD2	TRBV7-2	TRBJ2-2	CASSPTSGGYTGELFF	TGTGCCAGCAGCCCAACTAGCGGGGGATACACCGGGGAGCTGTTTTTT
.	.	TRBV7-9	TRBJ1-2	CASSLPGANYGYTF	TGTGCCAGCAGCTTACCAGGGGCTAACTATGGCTACACCTTC